The 25 T cell receptor beta chains in this list originate from one sample, sequenced in a study of OX40 agonist ivuxolimab in advanced cancers. Generated by immunoSEQ multiplex PCR, the TCRdb table keeps only in-frame clones and is missing some. Here the sample spans 98,000 or so clones, 75% to 90% being singletons. Here the sequenced sample was CD4+ or CD8+ T cells sorted from blood, taken in a trial of the OX40 agonist ivuxolimab. The receptors derive from an adult with an advanced solid tumor such as melanoma, head and neck, liver or kidney cancer.

The V and J genes are TRBV4-1 and TRBJ2-1, with a tentative D call TRBD2 (6 bases). Germline V gene lookup returns CDR1 MGHRA and CDR2 YSYEKL. This CDR3 is 15 amino acids long. With 4 bases removed from V and 0 bases from J, the gap between germline ends came to 10 bases. CDR3 in amino acids: CASSPGTPSYNEQFF. The CDR3, as DNA: TGCGCCAGCAGCCCCGGGACTCCCTCCTACAATGAGCAGTTCTTC.

This clone was seen a single time. The rearrangement uses TRBV9 and TRBJ2-1; D perhaps matches TRBD2 (6 bases). The germline CDR1 and CDR2 sequences are SGDLS and YYNGEE. The CDR3 runs 16 residues. V was trimmed by 1 base and J by 6 bases, leaving 17 bases between them. The CDR3 DNA is TGTGCCAGCAGCGTACAAATAGCGGTGCCGCTCAATGAGCAGTTCTTC. This sequence encodes CASSVQIAVPLNEQFF.

The genes are TRBV7-6 and TRBJ2-2; perhaps TRBD2 as D (5 bases). Trimming removed 5 bases from V and 7 bases from J, with 17 bases in between. Germline lookup yields CDR1 SGHVS and CDR2 FNYEAQ. This CDR3 is built from 15 residues. DNA for the CDR3: TGTGCCAGCAGCCCCGGAGTCGCGGGTATCGGGGAGCTGTTTTTT. The encoded protein is CASSPGVAGIGELFF. Full variable domain (missing parts from reference TRBV7-6 and TRBJ2-2): GAGVSQSPRYKVTKRGQDVALRCDPISGHVSLYWYRQALGQGPEFLTYFNYEAQQDKSGLPNDRFSAERPEGSISTLTIQRTEQRDSAMYRCASSPGVAGIGELFFGEGSRLTVL.

The chain links TRBV18 to TRBJ2-3; D gene uncertain. Germline loops: CDR1 KGHSH, CDR2 LQKENI. Trimming took off 3 bases at V and 1 base at J, with 11 bases between the two ends. This CDR3 has 15 residues. CDR3 nucleotide sequence: TGTGCCAGCTCACCCCAGGAGTCTGGCACAGATACGCAGTATTTT. It yields the protein CASSPQESGTDTQYF.

The chain uses TRBV10-3 and TRBJ2-5, with 8 bases that match TRBD2. CDR1 and CDR2 (germline): ENHRY, SYGVKD. The V and J ends lost 6 bases and 5 bases, in that order; junction bases with no gene match: 14. This CDR3 is 16 amino acids long. In DNA, the CDR3 is TGTGCCATCAGCGGAGCCGGGGGGGGCGGTAGTGAGACCCAGTACTTC. Encoded protein: CAISGAGGGGSETQYF.

V gene TRBV4-1 combines with J gene TRBJ2-3; no clear D. Germline V lookup: CDR1 MGHRA, CDR2 YSYEKL. This CDR3 has 18 residues. Trimming removed 3 bases from V and 1 base from J, with 20 bases in between. CDR3 sequence: CASSQEPSRPRGTDTQYF. CDR3 DNA sequence: TGCGCCAGCAGCCAGGAACCTTCTAGACCCCGAGGCACAGATACGCAGTATTTT.

The chain combines TRBV18 with TRBJ2-2; D perhaps matches TRBD1 (6 bases). CDR1 KGHSH and CDR2 LQKENI come from the germline V gene. This CDR3 is 17 amino acids long. V was pared by 2 bases and J by 1 base, with 14 bases between. CDR3 region: CASSPSPLRGNTGELFF. CDR3 in DNA: TGTGCCAGCTCACCATCTCCCCTCAGGGGGAACACCGGGGAGCTGTTTTTT.

CDR3 DNA: TGTGCCAGCAGCTTGCCGGACTTTGCCCGGGAGACCCAGTACTTC. Its translation is CASSLPDFARETQYF. The V call is TRBV5-6, the J call TRBJ2-5; a weak D match, TRBD2 (5 bases). Germline V gene data show CDR1 as SGHDT and CDR2 as YYEEEE. The CDR3 covers 15 residues. With 1 base removed from V and 5 bases from J, the gap between germline ends came to 15 bases.

This clone has just a few counts. The rearrangement links TRBV11-2 to TRBJ1-2; D perhaps matches TRBD1 (5 bases). V was cut by 3 bases and J by 6 bases, with 5 bases left in between. Germline CDR1 is SGHAT and CDR2 is FQNNGV. The CDR3 totals 11 residues. The CDR3 loop is CASSFRDGYTF. CDR3 DNA: TGTGCCAGCAGCTTCAGGGATGGCTACACCTTC.

This chain links TRBV5-6 with TRBJ2-7; D is unresolved. The V end was cut by 1 base, the J end by 4 bases, with 6 bases between. Germline V gene data show CDR1 as SGHDT and CDR2 as YYEEEE. This CDR3 region has 12 residues. This CDR3 is CASSLPNYEQYF. CDR3 nucleotide sequence: TGTGCCAGCAGCTTGCCCAATTACGAGCAGTACTTC. The full variable domain, its missing parts supplied by reference TRBV5-6 and TRBJ2-7, is DAGVTQSPTHLIKTRGQQVTLRCSPKSGHDTVSWYQQALGQGPQFIFQYYEEEERQRGNFPDRFSGHQFPNYSSELNVNALLLGDSALYLCASSLPNYEQYFGPGTRLTVT.

The chain recombines TRBV9 with TRBJ2-1; D is unresolved. Trimming left V 0 bases short and J 5 bases short, with 12 bases between. The CDR3 totals 15 residues. The V gene's germline CDR1 is SGDLS and CDR2 YYNGEE. CDR3 in amino acids: CASSVESVWNNEQFF. DNA of the CDR3: TGTGCCAGCAGCGTAGAATCAGTCTGGAACAATGAGCAGTTCTTC.

The chain has TRBV7-2 and TRBJ2-5; D might be TRBD2 (5 bases). In germline, CDR1 is SGHTA, CDR2 FQGNSA. V was shortened by 2 bases and J by 5 bases, with 12 bases between the two germline ends. The CDR3 is made up of 14 amino acids. The CDR3 sequence: CASSLIQGSETQYF. CDR3 bases: TGTGCCAGCAGCTTAATACAAGGGAGCGAGACCCAGTACTTC.

J is TRBJ1-3 and V is TRBV29-1; D call uncertain. The ends were cut back, 4 bases at V and 2 bases at J, with 6 bases in the middle. Germline CDR1 reads SQVTM; CDR2 reads ANQGSEA. The CDR3 runs 12 residues. CDR3 in DNA: TGCAGCGTTGTAGTCGCTGGAAACACCATATATTTT. Its translation: CSVVVAGNTIYF.

This chain connects TRBV7-2 to TRBJ1-4; TRBD1 might be the D (6 bases). This CDR3 is 17 amino acids long. The V end was cut by 2 bases, the J end by 3 bases, with 16 bases between. Germline V gives CDR1 SGHTA, CDR2 FQGNSA. The CDR3 DNA reads TGTGCCAGCAGCTTAAAGGGCAGGGGTGAGGCTAATGAAAAACTGTTTTTT. Encoded protein: CASSLKGRGEANEKLFF.

This clone was counted a few times. The chain carries TRBV19 and TRBJ1-2; no reliable D call. The CDR3 length is 12 residues. Between the trimmed V and J ends, which lost 5 bases and 9 bases, there was a span of 13 bases. Germline lookup yields CDR1 LNHDA and CDR2 SQIVND (reference sequence). The CDR3 DNA sequence: TGTGCCAGTAGTCCGTCGGGCCTTAGCTACACCTTC. It yields the protein CASSPSGLSYTF.

The V call is TRBV28, the J call TRBJ2-7; D remains unclear. CDR3 size: 13 residues. Trimming removed 5 bases at V and 3 bases at J, with 11 bases between. Germline lookup yields CDR1 MDHEN and CDR2 SYDVKM. CDR3 region: CASSPPPYYEQYF. The CDR3 DNA is TGTGCCAGCAGTCCTCCCCCCTACTACGAGCAGTACTTC.

The V and J genes are TRBV2 and TRBJ2-7, with D unclear. Between the trimmed V and J ends, which lost 0 bases and 1 base, there was a span of 13 bases. Germline V gene lookup returns CDR1 SNHLY and CDR2 FYNNEI. CDR3 length: 16 amino acids. The CDR3 reads CASSEAPAFGSYEQYF. For the CDR3, the DNA is TGTGCCAGCAGTGAAGCGCCGGCCTTCGGATCCTACGAGCAGTACTTC. Variable domain in full (rest from reference TRBV2 and TRBJ2-7): EPEVTQTPSHQVTQMGQEVILRCVPISNHLYFYWYRQILGQKVEFLVSFYNNEISEKSEIFDDQFSVERPDGSNFTLKIRSTKLEDSAMYFCASSEAPAFGSYEQYFGPGTRLTVT.

The chain combines TRBV19 with TRBJ1-1; the D gene is possibly TRBD1 (5 bases). V dropped 10 bases and J dropped 0 bases, with 12 bases sitting between them. Germline V gene data show CDR1 as LNHDA and CDR2 as SQIVND (reference sequence). The length of the CDR3 is 13 residues. The CDR3 region is CAKQYRLNTEAFF. The CDR3 nucleotides read TGTGCCAAACAGTACAGGTTGAACACTGAAGCTTTCTTT.

The chain couples TRBV29-1 to TRBJ1-1; 7 bases map to TRBD1. After removal of 7 bases from V and 0 bases from J, the junction contained 8 bases not matched to a gene. The germline gives CDR1 SQVTM, CDR2 ANQGSEA. The CDR3 consists of 14 residues. The CDR3 region has the DNA TGCAGCGCCGAAAAGGGACAGATGAACACTGAAGCTTTCTTT. It is translated as CSAEKGQMNTEAFF.

The J gene is TRBJ2-7, the V gene TRBV28; 11 bases match TRBD2. CDR3 size: 14 residues. Germline V gene sequence: CDR1 MDHEN, CDR2 SYDVKM. V trimming: 6 bases; J trimming: 4 bases; junction bases outside the gene matches: 5. CDR3 region: CASRPIAGGYEQYF. Here the CDR3 DNA reads TGTGCCAGCAGACCAATAGCGGGAGGGTACGAGCAGTACTTC.

This chain links TRBV4-3 with TRBJ1-1; 8 bases agree with TRBD1. The CDR3 is 15 residues long. Germline loops: CDR1 LGHNA, CDR2 YSLEER. The V gene end was trimmed by 0 bases and the J gene end by 5 bases; junction bases not matched to a gene: 5. CDR3 protein: CASSQDRGRVTEAFF. CDR3 nucleotides: TGCGCCAGCAGCCAAGACAGGGGGCGAGTAACTGAAGCTTTCTTT.

This chain uses TRBV11-1 with TRBJ2-1, with 7 bases identical to TRBD1. In germline, CDR1 is SGHAT, CDR2 FQDESV (reference sequence). V was clipped by 1 base and J by 3 bases; unmatched bases: 9. The CDR3 is 17 residues long. The CDR3 protein is CASSLERGTANYNEQFF. DNA of the CDR3: TGTGCCAGCAGCTTAGAAAGGGGGACAGCCAACTACAATGAGCAGTTCTTC.

This clone was counted between two and nine times. The chain links TRBV7-9 to TRBJ2-2; D is perhaps TRBD2 (5 bases). Germline V gene sequence: CDR1 SEHNR, CDR2 FQNEAQ (reference sequence). V gave up 0 bases and J gave up 3 bases, with 8 bases separating them. The CDR3 spans 15 residues. The CDR3: CASSLAGVDTGELFF. The CDR3 DNA follows: TGTGCCAGCAGCTTAGCGGGAGTCGACACCGGGGAGCTGTTTTTT.

V gene TRBV28 combines with J gene TRBJ1-5, with TRBD1 matching over 8 bases. Germline V gene lookup returns CDR1 MDHEN and CDR2 SYDVKM. Trimming at V came to 6 bases and at J to 4 bases, leaving 8 bases not matched to a gene. This CDR3 comprises 15 residues. DNA of the CDR3: TGTGCCAGCAGCTCCGGACAGGGTTTAAATCAGCCCCAGCATTTT. Protein product: CASSSGQGLNQPQHF.

The genes are TRBV10-3 and TRBJ2-7; tentatively, D is TRBD1 (7 bases). V dropped 10 bases and J dropped 3 bases, with 25 bases sitting between them. CDR1 and CDR2 (germline): ENHRY, SYGVKD. The CDR3 sequence is 16 residues long. The CDR3 is CATEPSTGEVIYEQYF. The CDR3 DNA is TGTGCCACCGAACCCTCCACAGGGGAGGTTATCTACGAGCAGTACTTC.